The sequence of this T cell receptor beta chain was determined in a study of blood T cells in healthy people across ages. Study conclusions and caveats: Compared with aged donors, long-lived donors showed fewer expanded clones, suggesting selection.

The CDR3 is made up of 15 amino acids. Trimming took off 0 bases at V and 3 bases at J, with 11 bases between the two ends. Germline V lookup: CDR1 LGHDT, CDR2 YNNKEL (reference sequence). A second PCR, run for about 6 to 11 cycles, used a sample-barcoded 5' primer plus a J-beta primer mix. Each cDNA molecule received a tag from a template-switch adaptor that had 12 random nucleotides. Sequencing recovered at least 3 million CDR3-containing paired-end reads from each sample. In TCRdb, the 5' RACE reads were re-called with MiXCR into one record per CDR3 protein. This table has about 1,800,000 distinct CDR3 sequences, under 30% appearing once. This clonotype was detected a few times. Its antigen is still unknown.

The chain employs TRBV3-1 and TRBJ2-5; D perhaps matches TRBD1 (6 bases). Sequenced sample: blood. The TCR sequence derives from a woman under 40 in good health. The CDR3 is CASSQDSPGEETQYF. The CDR3 DNA sequence: TGTGCCAGCAGCCAAGATTCCCCAGGGGAAGAGACCCAGTACTTC.